The rows below give T cell receptor beta chains drawn from one sample of a study of T cell responses to AZD1222 COVID-19 vaccine. Sequenced by immunoSEQ multiplex PCR; TCRdb stores in-frame clones only, minus some. Found here are about 110,000 clones, 80% to 95% of them singletons; the top ten hold about 8.1%. This sample comprised peripheral blood, obtained 28 days after the second AZD1222 dose. The receptors were sampled from an adult who received the AZD1222 COVID-19 vaccine. CDR3s include the opening cysteine and the closing phenylalanine or tryptophan. The D gene is left open where the match is weak. Only part of the rows carry a size: once, few, many, or a class if the clone is expanded.

D gene: TRBD1
clone size: NA
V gene: TRBV19
J gene: TRBJ2-1
CDR3 protein: CASSATGGHEQFF
CDR3 DNA: TGTGCCAGTAGTGCGACAGGGGGCCATGAGCAGTTCTTC

D gene: NA
clone size: once
V gene: TRBV18
J gene: TRBJ1-1
CDR3 protein: CASSPLYREVEAFF
CDR3 DNA: TGTGCCAGCTCTCCCCTTTACAGGGAGGTAGAAGCTTTCTTT

D gene: NA
clone size: NA
V gene: TRBV28
J gene: TRBJ2-3
CDR3 protein: CASSFVAVEPTDTQYF
CDR3 DNA: TGTGCCAGCAGTTTCGTCGCAGTAGAACCCACAGATACGCAGTATTTT

D gene: NA
clone size: NA
V gene: TRBV3-1/TRBV3-2
J gene: TRBJ1-5
CDR3 protein: CASSPGGLSNQPQHF
CDR3 DNA: TGTGCCAGCAGCCCCGGGGGCCTAAGCAATCAGCCCCAGCATTTT

D gene: NA
clone size: few
V gene: TRBV4-3
J gene: TRBJ2-1
CDR3 protein: CASSQDSVNRFSYNEQFF
CDR3 DNA: TGCGCCAGCAGCCAAGATAGTGTCAACAGGTTCTCCTACAATGAGCAGTTCTTC

D gene: TRBD1
clone size: NA
V gene: TRBV5-1
J gene: TRBJ2-6
CDR3 protein: CASSLGQGASGANVLTF
CDR3 DNA: TGCGCCAGCAGCCTGGGACAGGGGGCGTCCGGGGCCAACGTCCTGACTTTC

D gene: NA
clone size: NA
V gene: TRBV7-9
J gene: TRBJ1-3
CDR3 protein: CASSIRDSRFPGNTIYF
CDR3 DNA: TGTGCCAGCAGCATAAGGGACTCTAGGTTCCCTGGAAACACCATATATTTT

D gene: NA
clone size: NA
V gene: TRBV18
J gene: TRBJ1-1
CDR3 protein: CASSPRDGNTEAFF
CDR3 DNA: TGTGCCAGCTCACCGCGGGACGGGAACACTGAAGCTTTCTTT

D gene: NA
clone size: NA
V gene: TRBV29-1
J gene: TRBJ2-3
CDR3 protein: CSVESQGLTRGTQYF
CDR3 DNA: TGCAGCGTTGAAAGCCAGGGATTGACCCGGGGTACGCAGTATTTT

D gene: NA
clone size: NA
V gene: TRBV23-1
J gene: TRBJ2-7
CDR3 protein: CASSQSQNGSYEQYF
CDR3 DNA: TGCGCCAGCAGTCAATCACAAAACGGCTCCTACGAGCAGTACTTC

D gene: NA
clone size: NA
V gene: TRBV1
J gene: TRBJ1-1
CDR3 protein: CTSSQHTGMNTEAFF
CDR3 DNA: TGCACCAGCAGCCAACACACAGGGATGAACACTGAAGCTTTCTTT

D gene: NA
clone size: NA
V gene: TRBV27
J gene: TRBJ1-6
CDR3 protein: CASRIGNYNSPLHF
CDR3 DNA: TGTGCCAGCAGGATCGGTAACTATAATTCACCCCTCCACTTT

D gene: NA
clone size: NA
V gene: TRBV6-6
J gene: TRBJ2-3
CDR3 protein: CASILRDTQYF
CDR3 DNA: TGTGCCAGCATTCTTCGGGATACGCAGTATTTT

D gene: NA
clone size: NA
V gene: TRBV7-9
J gene: TRBJ2-5
CDR3 protein: CASSQPLRGYGGETQYF
CDR3 DNA: TGTGCCAGCAGCCAGCCTCTCCGAGGGTACGGGGGAGAGACCCAGTACTTC

D gene: TRBD1
clone size: NA
V gene: TRBV5-4
J gene: TRBJ1-3
CDR3 protein: CASSEGDRAGNTIYF
CDR3 DNA: TGTGCCAGCAGCGAAGGGGACAGGGCTGGAAACACCATATATTTT

D gene: NA
clone size: NA
V gene: TRBV19
J gene: TRBJ2-1
CDR3 protein: CATKTGVNEQFF
CDR3 DNA: TGTGCCACTAAAACGGGGGTCAATGAGCAGTTCTTC

D gene: NA
clone size: NA
V gene: TRBV15
J gene: TRBJ1-2
CDR3 protein: CATSREGLGYGYTF
CDR3 DNA: TGTGCCACCAGCAGAGAGGGATTGGGGTATGGCTACACCTTC

D gene: NA
clone size: NA
V gene: TRBV5-1
J gene: TRBJ1-1
CDR3 protein: CASSLGANTEAFF
CDR3 DNA: TGCGCCAGCAGCTTGGGCGCTAACACTGAAGCTTTCTTT

D gene: TRBD1
clone size: once
V gene: TRBV12-5
J gene: TRBJ2-6
CDR3 protein: CASGLVWTGSSGANVLTF
CDR3 DNA: TGTGCTAGTGGTTTGGTATGGACAGGGAGCTCTGGGGCCAACGTCCTGACTTTC

D gene: NA
clone size: NA
V gene: TRBV28
J gene: TRBJ1-5
CDR3 protein: CASTIRAGGNQPQHF
CDR3 DNA: TGTGCCAGCACCATAAGGGCGGGCGGCAATCAGCCCCAGCATTTT

D gene: NA
clone size: NA
V gene: TRBV15
J gene: TRBJ1-4
CDR3 protein: CATTPRRKGSTNEKLFF
CDR3 DNA: TGTGCCACCACCCCGAGACGAAAGGGCTCAACTAATGAAAAACTGTTTTTT

D gene: NA
clone size: NA
V gene: TRBV6-6
J gene: TRBJ1-1
CDR3 protein: CASSLILNTEAFF
CDR3 DNA: TGTGCCAGCAGCCTTATACTGAACACTGAAGCTTTCTTT

D gene: NA
clone size: NA
V gene: TRBV5-1
J gene: TRBJ1-4
CDR3 protein: CASSLGQPSTNEKLFF
CDR3 DNA: TGCGCCAGCAGCTTGGGACAGCCCTCAACTAATGAAAAACTGTTTTTT

D gene: TRBD2
clone size: once
V gene: TRBV10-3
J gene: TRBJ2-7
CDR3 protein: CAISKSGGSHEQYF
CDR3 DNA: TGTGCCATCAGTAAAAGCGGGGGGAGCCACGAGCAGTACTTC

D gene: NA
clone size: NA
V gene: TRBV18
J gene: TRBJ1-5
CDR3 protein: CASSRYSGGPGQPQHF
CDR3 DNA: TGTGCCAGCTCACGGTATTCGGGGGGACCCGGACAGCCCCAGCATTTT

D gene: NA
clone size: NA
V gene: TRBV6-1
J gene: TRBJ1-5
CDR3 protein: CASSESAGSRPQHF
CDR3 DNA: TGTGCCAGCAGTGAATCAGCAGGGAGCAGACCCCAGCATTTT

D gene: TRBD1
clone size: NA
V gene: TRBV4-2
J gene: TRBJ1-2
CDR3 protein: CASSPEPRGSHYGYTF
CDR3 DNA: TGTGCCAGCAGCCCTGAACCCAGGGGGTCCCACTATGGCTACACCTTC

D gene: NA
clone size: NA
V gene: TRBV30
J gene: TRBJ2-2
CDR3 protein: CACRGVTGELFF
CDR3 DNA: TGTGCCTGCAGGGGTGTCACCGGGGAGCTGTTTTTT

D gene: TRBD1
clone size: NA
V gene: TRBV7-2
J gene: TRBJ1-1
CDR3 protein: CASIQGGSNTEAFF
CDR3 DNA: TGTGCCAGCATCCAAGGGGGCTCGAACACTGAAGCTTTCTTT

D gene: TRBD1
clone size: NA
V gene: TRBV7-3
J gene: TRBJ2-4
CDR3 protein: CASSPDRGGDIQYF
CDR3 DNA: TGTGCCAGCAGCCCGGACAGGGGAGGGGACATTCAGTACTTC

D gene: NA
clone size: NA
V gene: TRBV7-2
J gene: TRBJ2-3
CDR3 protein: CASSLAGWGDTQYF
CDR3 DNA: TGTGCCAGCAGCTTAGCGGGTTGGGGAGATACGCAGTATTTT

D gene: NA
clone size: NA
V gene: TRBV5-4
J gene: TRBJ2-7
CDR3 protein: CASSLVGSSYEQYF
CDR3 DNA: TGTGCCAGCAGCTTGGTAGGGAGCTCCTACGAGCAGTACTTC

D gene: NA
clone size: NA
V gene: TRBV6-5
J gene: TRBJ1-2
CDR3 protein: CASSYLTLNYGYTF
CDR3 DNA: TGTGCCAGCAGTTACCTAACTTTAAACTATGGCTACACCTTC

D gene: TRBD1
clone size: NA
V gene: TRBV5-1
J gene: TRBJ1-5
CDR3 protein: CASSFGAGGQPQHF
CDR3 DNA: TGCGCCAGCAGCTTTGGGGCAGGGGGTCAGCCCCAGCATTTT

D gene: NA
clone size: NA
V gene: TRBV20-1
J gene: TRBJ1-2
CDR3 protein: CSASKGWGPNGYTF
CDR3 DNA: TGCAGTGCTAGTAAGGGATGGGGGCCTAATGGCTACACCTTC

D gene: NA
clone size: NA
V gene: TRBV5-1
J gene: TRBJ1-1
CDR3 protein: CASSLAGDTEAFF
CDR3 DNA: TGCGCCAGCAGCTTGGCCGGTGACACTGAAGCTTTCTTT

D gene: NA
clone size: NA
V gene: TRBV5-1
J gene: TRBJ2-7
CDR3 protein: CASSLGESEQYF
CDR3 DNA: TGCGCCAGCAGCTTAGGGGAATCCGAGCAGTACTTC

D gene: TRBD1
clone size: NA
V gene: TRBV24-1
J gene: TRBJ1-5
CDR3 protein: CATSDSSGGFSNQPQHF
CDR3 DNA: TGTGCCACCAGTGATTCCTCAGGGGGCTTTAGCAATCAGCCCCAGCATTTT

D gene: TRBD1
clone size: NA
V gene: TRBV27
J gene: TRBJ1-4
CDR3 protein: CASPNRPPGQYNEKLFF
CDR3 DNA: TGTGCCAGCCCTAATCGCCCCCCGGGACAGTACAATGAAAAACTGTTTTTT

D gene: NA
clone size: NA
V gene: TRBV18
J gene: TRBJ1-1
CDR3 protein: CASSPPLQNTEAFF
CDR3 DNA: TGTGCCAGCTCACCCCCCTTACAGAACACTGAAGCTTTCTTT

D gene: NA
clone size: NA
V gene: TRBV3-1/TRBV3-2
J gene: TRBJ2-7
CDR3 protein: CASSQDPGYEQYF
CDR3 DNA: TGTGCCAGCAGCCAAGATCCGGGGTATGAGCAGTACTTC

D gene: TRBD1
clone size: NA
V gene: TRBV9
J gene: TRBJ1-3
CDR3 protein: CASSAQGGTGNTIYF
CDR3 DNA: TGTGCCAGCAGCGCTCAGGGGGGGACTGGAAACACCATATATTTT

D gene: NA
clone size: NA
V gene: TRBV7-3
J gene: TRBJ2-3
CDR3 protein: CASSLGLTFTDTQYF
CDR3 DNA: TGTGCCAGCAGCTTAGGGCTAACCTTCACAGATACGCAGTATTTT

D gene: NA
clone size: NA
V gene: TRBV11-2
J gene: TRBJ2-7
CDR3 protein: CASRGPGVSYEQYF
CDR3 DNA: TGTGCCAGCAGGGGGCCAGGAGTGTCCTACGAGCAGTACTTC

D gene: TRBD1
clone size: NA
V gene: TRBV5-1
J gene: TRBJ2-2
CDR3 protein: CASSWDSYTGELFF
CDR3 DNA: TGCGCCAGCAGTTGGGACAGCTACACCGGGGAGCTGTTTTTT

D gene: NA
clone size: NA
V gene: TRBV24-1
J gene: TRBJ2-7
CDR3 protein: CATSDFTHEQYF
CDR3 DNA: TGTGCCACCAGTGATTTCACCCACGAGCAGTACTTC

D gene: NA
clone size: NA
V gene: TRBV7-3
J gene: TRBJ2-1
CDR3 protein: CASSPPGARASNEQFF
CDR3 DNA: TGTGCCAGCAGCCCCCCGGGGGCTAGGGCCTCCAATGAGCAGTTCTTC

D gene: TRBD2
clone size: NA
V gene: TRBV7-3
J gene: TRBJ2-5
CDR3 protein: CASSPTSGAQETQYF
CDR3 DNA: TGTGCCAGCAGCCCGACTAGCGGGGCCCAAGAGACCCAGTACTTC

D gene: NA
clone size: NA
V gene: TRBV6-5
J gene: TRBJ1-1
CDR3 protein: CASQRGYTEAFF
CDR3 DNA: TGTGCCAGCCAGAGGGGGTACACTGAAGCTTTCTTT

D gene: NA
clone size: once
V gene: TRBV27
J gene: TRBJ1-2
CDR3 protein: CASSNGGLGYTF
CDR3 DNA: TGTGCCAGCAGCAATGGGGGGCTCGGCTACACCTTC

D gene: NA
clone size: once
V gene: TRBV5-1
J gene: TRBJ1-5
CDR3 protein: CASSLGRGVNQPQHF
CDR3 DNA: TGCGCCAGCAGCTTGGGTCGGGGGGTCAATCAGCCCCAGCATTTT

D gene: TRBD1
clone size: NA
V gene: TRBV6-5
J gene: TRBJ1-1
CDR3 protein: CASSRQGSGITEAFF
CDR3 DNA: TGTGCCAGCAGTAGACAGGGCTCGGGCATCACTGAAGCTTTCTTT

D gene: NA
clone size: NA
V gene: TRBV28
J gene: TRBJ1-2
CDR3 protein: CASSQGGRLPGDGYTF
CDR3 DNA: TGTGCCAGCAGCCAGGGAGGGCGACTCCCCGGGGATGGCTACACCTTC